The source of this TCR beta chain is a study of beta chain features in type 1 diabetes. Study-level background: Patients did not differ from healthy donors in age, gender or cell yield. Study-level results: In comparison with healthy donors, patients had naive, central memory and Treg TCRB repertoires that appeared more similar. Type 1 diabetes patients had moderately but significantly shorter TCRB CDR3s in all four CD4+ subsets.

This clone was detected a few times. Its antigen is not identified. The germline V gene encodes CDR1 SGHDN and CDR2 FVKESK. Between the trimmed V and J ends, which lost 4 bases and 5 bases, there was a span of 12 bases. The CDR3 sequence is 13 residues long. The isolated RNA, all of it, was reverse transcribed, so expressed TCRB transcripts were what got sequenced. The data were produced by immunoSEQ multiplex PCR, yet TCRdb's version contains in-frame clones alone and is incomplete. Of under 200,000 clones listed, less than 9.5% are singletons. The sequence was collected from a young woman in good health. Sequencing used central memory CD4+ T cells from blood. The V gene is TRBV14, the J gene TRBJ2-7, with D unresolved. The CDR3 DNA is TGTGCCAGCAGCCGAGTTTCGGTCCACGAGCAGTACTTC. Protein product: CASSRVSVHEQYF.